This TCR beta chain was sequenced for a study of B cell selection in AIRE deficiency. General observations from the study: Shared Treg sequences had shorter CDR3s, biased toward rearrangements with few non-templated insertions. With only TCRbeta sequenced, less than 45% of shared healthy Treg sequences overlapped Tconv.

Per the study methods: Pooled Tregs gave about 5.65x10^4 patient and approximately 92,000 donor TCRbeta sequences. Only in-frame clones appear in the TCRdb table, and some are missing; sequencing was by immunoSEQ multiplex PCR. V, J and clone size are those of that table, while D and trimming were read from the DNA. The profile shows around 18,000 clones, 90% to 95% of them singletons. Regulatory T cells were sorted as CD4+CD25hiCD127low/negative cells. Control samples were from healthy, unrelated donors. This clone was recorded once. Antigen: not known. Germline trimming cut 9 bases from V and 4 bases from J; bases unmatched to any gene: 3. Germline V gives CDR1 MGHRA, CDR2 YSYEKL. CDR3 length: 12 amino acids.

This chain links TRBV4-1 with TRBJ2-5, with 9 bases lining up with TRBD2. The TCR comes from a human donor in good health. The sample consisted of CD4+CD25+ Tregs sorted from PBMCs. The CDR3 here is CASSGSLETQYF. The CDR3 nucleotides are TGCGCCAGTAGCGGGAGTTTAGAGACCCAGTACTTC.